This TCR beta chain is drawn from a study of shared clonotypes between healthy human individuals. The CDR3 sequence is 14 residues long. V lost 0 bases, J lost 10 bases, and 8 bases stayed unmatched. The germline V gene encodes CDR1 LGHNA and CDR2 YNFKEQ. Genomic DNA for unsorted samples was obtained from 97 million or so PBMCs. The method was immunoSEQ multiplex PCR; TCRdb's version includes in-frame clones alone and lacks a portion of them. The sample includes hundreds of thousands of clones, roughly four fifths of them seen just once. The gene calls are TRBV4-2 and TRBJ1-1; 7 positions agree with TRBD1. This clonotype originated in a woman between 35 and 50 years old in good health. Some clones in this sample may be carry-over from other donors' samples. Source material: PBMCs. CDR3 in amino acids: CASSQDTQGERAFF. In DNA form, the CDR3 reads TGTGCCAGCAGCCAAGATACCCAGGGGGAGAGAGCTTTCTTT.